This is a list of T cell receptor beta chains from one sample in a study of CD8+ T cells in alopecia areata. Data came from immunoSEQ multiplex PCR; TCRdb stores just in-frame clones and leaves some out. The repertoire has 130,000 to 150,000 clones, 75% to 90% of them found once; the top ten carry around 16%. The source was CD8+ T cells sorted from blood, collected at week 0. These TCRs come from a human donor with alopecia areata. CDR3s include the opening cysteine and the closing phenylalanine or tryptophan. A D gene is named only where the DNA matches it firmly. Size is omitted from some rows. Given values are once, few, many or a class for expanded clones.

CASSEVGSSTDTQYF	TGTGCCAGCAGTGAAGTAGGGAGCAGCACAGATACGCAGTATTTT	TRBV6-1	.	TRBJ2-3	.
CASSLRFGEYSTDTQYF	TGTGCCAGCAGTTTAAGGTTCGGGGAATATAGCACAGATACGCAGTATTTT	TRBV28	once	TRBJ2-3	.
CASSHGRGYTGELFF	TGTGCCAGCAGTCATGGCAGGGGCTACACCGGGGAGCTGTTTTTT	TRBV9	.	TRBJ2-2	.
CASSPGALNQPQHF	TGTGCCAGCAGCCCGGGGGCCCTCAATCAGCCCCAGCATTTT	TRBV7-9	once	TRBJ1-5	.
CASSLAGHENYGYTF	TGTGCCAGCAGCTTAGCAGGACACGAAAACTATGGCTACACCTTC	TRBV7-9	.	TRBJ1-2	.
CSVEQSGTGELFF	TGCAGCGTTGAACAGTCGGGCACCGGGGAGCTGTTTTTT	TRBV29-1	few	TRBJ2-2	.
CASSYSLTYNEQFF	TGTGCCAGCAGCTACAGTCTGACGTACAATGAGCAGTTCTTC	TRBV7-3	.	TRBJ2-1	.
CSVEDGPKMNTEAFF	TGCAGCGTTGAAGATGGACCGAAAATGAACACTGAAGCTTTCTTT	TRBV29-1	once	TRBJ1-1	.
CASSFRANTGELFF	TGTGCTAGCAGCTTTCGAGCGAACACCGGGGAGCTGTTTTTT	TRBV7-7	.	TRBJ2-2	.
CAIRGTSGRRNYNEQFF	TGTGCCATCAGGGGGACTAGCGGGAGGCGAAACTACAATGAGCAGTTCTTC	TRBV10-3	.	TRBJ2-1	TRBD2
CAISTSSGAEETQYF	TGTGCCATCAGCACCTCCTCAGGGGCCGAAGAGACCCAGTACTTC	TRBV10-3	few	TRBJ2-5	.
CASSVVDGLAYEQYF	TGTGCCAGCAGCGTAGTCGACGGACTAGCCTACGAGCAGTACTTC	TRBV9	.	TRBJ2-7	TRBD2